The sequence of this TCR beta chain was determined in a study of shared clonotypes between healthy human individuals. In the case of this clone: Other DNA sequences in the same sample also yield this CDR3.

The junction had 0 bases not matched to a gene; V was cut back by 1 base and J by 3 bases. This CDR3 spans 13 amino acids. Germline values: CDR1 SGHRS, CDR2 YFSETQ. Assay used: immunoSEQ multiplex PCR; TCRdb lists only in-frame clones, some missing. The repertoire has approximately 1.5 million clones, approximately 98.5% of them found once; the top ten carry 0.36%. V usage is TRBV5-1 and J usage is TRBJ2-7; 8 nucleotides agree with TRBD1. This TCR derives from a man aged 25 to 45 in good health. The source material was naive CD4+ T cells sorted from blood. Subset noted: CD45RA+ positively selected. CDR3 region: CASSLTGGYEQYF. CDR3 nucleotides: TGCGCCAGCAGCTTGACAGGGGGCTACGAGCAGTACTTC.